A single sample gave rise to the 20 T cell receptor beta chains below, sequenced in a study of blood T cell repertoires in COVID-19. The table came from immunoSEQ multiplex PCR; TCRdb's copy has only in-frame clones and leaves some out. This table has 110,000 or so clones, about four fifths appearing once. The sequenced sample consisted of peripheral blood. The source of these receptors is a woman between 70 and 85 years old with acute or convalescent COVID-19.

The chain recombines TRBV3-1 (or the pseudogene TRBV3-2) with TRBJ1-2, with 9 bases that match TRBD1. The junction had 5 bases not matched to a gene; V was cut back by 2 bases and J by 1 base. Germline CDR1 and CDR2: LGHDT and YNNKEL (reference sequence). This CDR3 is built from 16 residues. CDR3 bases: TGTGCCAGCAGCCAAATACAGGGGGCGGGTAACTATGGCTACACCTTC. Encoded protein: CASSQIQGAGNYGYTF.

This chain links TRBV5-6 with TRBJ1-6; 10 bases are shared with TRBD1. The CDR3 is 19 amino acids. The V gene end was trimmed by 4 bases and the J gene end by 0 bases; junction bases not matched to a gene: 10. Germline V gene lookup returns CDR1 SGHDT and CDR2 YYEEEE. CDR3 DNA sequence: TGTGCCAGCAGCAGGAGGGGGACAGGGGCGAGCTCCTATAATTCACCCCTCCACTTT. It codes for CASSRRGTGASSYNSPLHF.

The chain couples TRBV3-1 (or the pseudogene TRBV3-2) to TRBJ2-7, with unresolved D. There are 14 residues in the CDR3. V shed 2 bases and J shed 2 bases, with 10 bases lying between them. The germline CDR1 and CDR2 sequences are LGHDT and YNNKEL (reference sequence). CDR3 nucleotide sequence: TGTGCCAGCAGCCAAACATCAGGCGCCTACGAGCAGTACTTC. It translates to CASSQTSGAYEQYF.

This clone has just one count. This chain connects TRBV4-1 to TRBJ2-2, with no clear D. There are 15 residues in the CDR3. The germline V and J ends were trimmed by 2 bases and 0 bases, with 7 bases remaining between them. Germline CDR1 MGHRA, CDR2 YSYEKL. CDR3 nucleotides: TGCGCCAGCAGCCAACCGTACACGAACACCGGGGAGCTGTTTTTT. Residues: CASSQPYTNTGELFF.

The gene calls are TRBV19 and TRBJ1-1; no firm D call. V dropped 5 bases and J dropped 4 bases, with 17 bases sitting between them. Germline CDR1 is LNHDA and CDR2 is SQIVND (reference sequence). CDR3 size: 15 residues. In DNA form, the CDR3 reads TGTGCCAGTAGTCCGATGGCCGGAGCGGGCACTGAAGCTTTCTTT. This translates into CASSPMAGAGTEAFF.

The chain uses TRBV5-1 and TRBJ1-4; D is perhaps TRBD1 (6 bases). From germline, CDR1 is SGHRS and CDR2 YFSETQ. V lost 0 bases and J lost 8, with 14 bases in between. CDR3 length: 15 residues. CDR3 sequence (DNA): TGCGCCAGCAGCTTGGATGGGGTCCAGGGGGAAAAACTGTTTTTT. It specifies CASSLDGVQGEKLFF.

J is TRBJ1-2 and V is TRBV3-1 (or the pseudogene TRBV3-2); D perhaps matches TRBD1 (5 bases). Per the germline V gene, CDR1 is LGHDT and CDR2 is YNNKEL (reference sequence). Trimming pared 0 bases from V and 8 bases from J, leaving 10 bases between. This CDR3 contains 13 residues. The CDR3 spells CASSQEGGKGYTF. The CDR3, as DNA: TGTGCCAGCAGCCAAGAGGGGGGGAAGGGCTACACCTTC.

This chain uses TRBV20-1 with TRBJ2-3; D unclear. Looked up from germline, CDR1 is DFQATT and CDR2 is SNEGSKA (reference sequence). The CDR3 runs to 13 residues. Trimming removed 3 bases at V and 6 bases at J, with 13 bases between. Here the CDR3 DNA reads TGCAGTGCTAGTGGTGGGCCCGCGGATACGCAGTATTTT. Protein product: CSASGGPADTQYF.

This clone has only a few counts. This chain links TRBV9 with TRBJ2-1; 7 bases align to TRBD2. This CDR3 region has 17 residues. Germline CDR1 is SGDLS and CDR2 is YYNGEE. The ends lost 3 bases at V and 5 bases at J; junction bases unmatched: 14. The CDR3 loop reads CASSEGLVFGFDNEQFF. CDR3 bases: TGTGCCAGCAGCGAAGGACTAGTTTTTGGTTTCGACAATGAGCAGTTCTTC.

The chain couples TRBV19 to TRBJ1-5; TRBD1 aligns across 12 bases. This CDR3 contains 16 residues. Germline loops: CDR1 LNHDA, CDR2 SQIVND (reference sequence). Trimming took 5 bases from V and 4 from J; bases not matched to a gene: 6. In DNA form, the CDR3 reads TGTGCCAGTAGTCCATGGGGACAGGGGGCGAATCAGCCCCAGCATTTT. Translation: CASSPWGQGANQPQHF.

A word on this clone: Other DNA variants within this sample encode the same CDR3. The chain uses TRBV19 and TRBJ2-5; TRBD2 agrees at 11 bases. CDR3 length: 15 amino acids. The V and J ends lost 5 bases and 7 bases, in that order; junction bases with no gene match: 9. Germline V lookup: CDR1 LNHDA, CDR2 SQIVND (reference sequence). The CDR3 here is CASSLGLAGPGTQYF. The DNA for the CDR3 is TGTGCCAGTAGTTTAGGACTAGCGGGTCCTGGGACCCAGTACTTC.

The V call is TRBV10-3, the J call TRBJ2-7; D might be TRBD2 (9 bases). CDR1 ENHRY and CDR2 SYGVKD come from the germline V gene. V shed 6 bases and J shed 2 bases, with 26 bases lying between them. CDR3 length: 18 residues. The CDR3 DNA reads as TGTGCCATCAGCGACAATGGACAGGGAGGCGGGAGGGCCTACGAGCAGTACTTC. Protein product: CAISDNGQGGGRAYEQYF.

The chain couples TRBV24-1 to TRBJ1-1; D call uncertain. Trimming stripped 2 bases from V and 10 bases from J, with 16 bases between. Germline V gene lookup returns CDR1 KGHDR and CDR2 SFDVKD. This CDR3 spans 14 amino acids. The CDR3 is CATSDSPRRDGAFF. DNA of the CDR3: TGTGCCACCAGTGATTCCCCACGGAGGGATGGAGCTTTCTTT.

The rearrangement joins TRBV7-2 to TRBJ2-3; 8 bases are a match to TRBD2. V lost 5 bases, J lost 6 bases, and 10 bases stayed unmatched. Per germline, CDR1 SGHTA and CDR2 FQGNSA. This CDR3 contains 15 residues. The CDR3 loop is CASSTRRLALDTQYF. DNA for the CDR3: TGTGCCAGCAGCACGAGACGACTAGCGCTTGATACGCAGTATTTT.

This clone was counted a few times. CDR3 nucleotide sequence: TGTGCCAGCAGCCCCTGGACAGAGCAAGTTAATTCACCCCTCCACTTT. Translated, it gives CASSPWTEQVNSPLHF. The chain combines TRBV7-8 with TRBJ1-6, with D perhaps TRBD1 (6 bases). This CDR3 has 16 amino acids. The V gene lost 5 bases and the J gene lost 6 bases, with 17 bases spanning the gap. CDR1 is SGHVS, CDR2 FQNEAQ, per germline.

This sequence joins TRBV2 and TRBJ2-7, with 7 bases fitting TRBD2. CDR1 is SNHLY, CDR2 FYNNEI, per germline. This CDR3 contains 14 residues. Trimming at V came to 7 bases and at J to 1 base, leaving 7 bases not matched to a gene. The CDR3 spells CASKALGGSYEQYF. CDR3 bases: TGTGCCAGCAAGGCCCTCGGGGGGTCCTACGAGCAGTACTTC.

V is TRBV5-8 and J is TRBJ1-6, with D maybe TRBD1 (5 bases). Trimming stripped 2 bases from V and 4 bases from J, with 7 bases between. Germline loops: CDR1 SGHTS, CDR2 YDEGEE. The CDR3 sequence is 14 residues long. The CDR3 loop is CASSFSGYNSPLHF. Written as DNA, the CDR3 is TGTGCCAGCAGCTTCTCAGGGTATAATTCACCCCTCCACTTT.

The gene calls are TRBV27 and TRBJ2-7, with a weak D call TRBD2 (6 bases). Germline values: CDR1 MNHEY, CDR2 SMNVEV (reference sequence). The CDR3 covers 15 residues. Trimming stripped 2 bases from V and 4 bases from J, with 15 bases between. For the CDR3, the DNA is TGTGCCAGCAGTTTAAAATTGGGACTCAGGTACGAGCAGTACTTC. Translated: CASSLKLGLRYEQYF.

The rearrangement uses TRBV4-1 and TRBJ1-5; D gene unclear. The V and J ends lost 4 bases and 2 bases respectively, with 18 bases between them. The CDR3 length is 17 residues. Germline V gene sequence: CDR1 MGHRA, CDR2 YSYEKL. The CDR3 sequence: CASSPSGAWSGNQPQHF. CDR3 in DNA: TGCGCCAGCAGCCCCAGCGGTGCCTGGAGTGGCAATCAGCCCCAGCATTTT.

V gene TRBV25-1 combines with J gene TRBJ2-2; the match to TRBD2 covers 7 bases. CDR3 length: 13 amino acids. After removal of 8 bases from V and 1 base from J, the junction contained 1 base not matched to a gene. Per the germline V gene, CDR1 is MGHDK and CDR2 is SYGVNS. CDR3 nucleotide sequence: TGTGCCAGCGGGAGGGAGAACACCGGGGAGCTGTTTTTT. Translation gives CASGRENTGELFF.